The 8 T cell receptor beta chains reported below all come from one sample, sequenced in a study of blood T cell repertoires in COVID-19. Measured with immunoSEQ multiplex PCR; TCRdb has only the in-frame clones, and not every one. In the table there are under 12,000 clones, 75% to 90% of which are singletons. Sequencing was performed on peripheral blood. The receptor source for this set is a human donor in a cohort sampled during active COVID-19.

The chain employs TRBV12-3 or TRBV12-4 and TRBJ2-7; D may be TRBD2 (5 bases). Trimming left V 6 bases short and J 3 bases short, with 12 bases between. The CDR3 runs 13 residues. The CDR3 loop reads CASSYTRGYEQYF. In DNA form, the CDR3 reads TGTGCCAGCAGCTATACTAGAGGCTACGAGCAGTACTTC.

The chain recombines TRBV19 with TRBJ2-1, with TRBD2 matching 12 bases. Germline V gene data show CDR1 as LNHDA and CDR2 as SQIVND (reference sequence). The CDR3 length is 16 residues. V shed 4 bases, J shed 2 bases, and the junction held 3 bases outside the gene matches. The CDR3 region is CASSKTSGRTYNEQFF. CDR3 in DNA: TGTGCCAGTAGTAAAACTAGCGGGAGGACCTACAATGAGCAGTTCTTC. Combining the CDR3 with reference TRBV19 and TRBJ2-1 gives the whole variable domain DGGITQSPKYLFRKEGQNVTLSCEQNLNHDAMYWYRQDPGQGLRLIYYSQIVNDFQKGDIAEGYSVSREKKESFPLTVTSAQKNPTAFYLCASSKTSGRTYNEQFFGPGTRLTVL.

The CDR3 region has the DNA TGTGCCAGCAGCGTCGGACAAGGGACATTCCAAGAGACCCAGTACTTC. Residues: CASSVGQGTFQETQYF. The chain combines TRBV9 with TRBJ2-5, with D possibly being TRBD1 (6 bases). The V gene's germline CDR1 is SGDLS and CDR2 YYNGEE. V was trimmed by 2 bases and J by 1 base, leaving 15 bases between them. This CDR3 region has 16 residues.

The chain has TRBV5-1 and TRBJ2-1; TRBD1 agrees at 8 bases. J lost 4 bases, V lost 4 bases, and 4 bases had no gene match. Germline V gene lookup returns CDR1 SGHRS and CDR2 YFSETQ. The CDR3 runs 14 residues. CDR3 sequence reads: CASSTGTGYNEQFF. Here the CDR3 DNA reads TGCGCCAGCAGCACCGGGACAGGATACAATGAGCAGTTCTTC.

The J gene is TRBJ1-1, the V gene TRBV6-5; weak D call: TRBD1 (6 bases). Germline V CDR1 and CDR2: MNHEY, SVGAGI. Between the trimmed V and J ends, which lost 6 bases and 3 bases, there was a span of 11 bases. The CDR3 sequence is 13 residues long. Here the CDR3 DNA reads TGTGCCAGCAGCTACAGGGACTACACTGAAGCTTTCTTT. Translating gives CASSYRDYTEAFF.

This chain uses TRBV5-5 with TRBJ1-6; D not certain. The germline V gene has CDR1 SGHKS and CDR2 YYEKEE (reference sequence). The CDR3 runs 16 residues. Trimming took off 2 bases at V and 5 bases at J, with 14 bases between the two ends. CDR3 loop: CASSLRMRVNNSPLHF. DNA of the CDR3: TGTGCCAGCAGCTTACGAATGAGGGTAAATAATTCACCCCTCCACTTT.

J is TRBJ2-7 and V is TRBV7-2, with D maybe TRBD1 (6 bases). The CDR3 consists of 16 residues. The germline V gene encodes CDR1 SGHTA and CDR2 FQGNSA. With 1 base removed from V and 3 bases from J, the gap between germline ends came to 16 bases. Here the CDR3 DNA reads TGTGCCAGCAGCTTAGTGGCAGGGGTTTCCAGCTACGAGCAGTACTTC. It specifies CASSLVAGVSSYEQYF.

The genes are TRBV28 and TRBJ1-2; TRBD1 matches at 7 bases. CDR3 size: 15 residues. In germline, CDR1 is MDHEN, CDR2 SYDVKM. Unmatched junction bases numbered 15, after V lost 6 bases and J lost 8 bases. The CDR3 bases are TGTGCCAGCAGGCGACCACAGGGGTATGGAGGGGGCTACACCTTC. This translates into CASRRPQGYGGGYTF.